What follows describes a single TCR beta chain. Its antigen is still unknown. J gave up 3 bases and V 2 bases, and 4 bases lay outside the gene matches. The germline V gene has CDR1 SGHTA and CDR2 FQGNSA. The CDR3 extends over 16 amino acids. TCRdb keeps only in-frame clones here, not all; method: immunoSEQ multiplex PCR. The data show around 130,000 clones, with 93% seen just once and more than 2.5% held by the top ten. This entry is derived from a study of T cell responses to AZD1222 COVID-19 vaccine. Study outcomes and limitations: Close to half of spike-specific TCRs reportedly recognize unmutated variant regions. Donors were largely white British and mainly female; clonal diversity was possibly underestimated.

The J gene is TRBJ2-1, the V gene TRBV7-2; TRBD2 matches at 10 bases. This sequence was found in an adult in good health. Material: peripheral blood, obtained on day 0 of AZD1222 vaccination. The CDR3 region has the DNA TGTGCCAGCAGCTTAAGACTAGCGGGCCTCTACAATGAGCAGTTCTTC. Translating it yields CASSLRLAGLYNEQFF. Filled out from reference TRBV7-2 and TRBJ2-1, the complete variable domain reads GAGVSQSPSNKVTEKGKDVELRCDPISGHTALYWYRQSLGQGLEFLIYFQGNSAPDKSGLPSDRFSAERTGGSVSTLTIQRTQQEDSAVYLCASSLRLAGLYNEQFFGPGTRLTVL.